Reported below is one T cell receptor (beta chain). Its cognate antigen has yet to be identified. Base quality data are lacking; no much larger clone is found one base away. This sample was taken from a study of graft-versus-host responses after intestinal transplantation (dated by TCRdb to about 2021). Regarding the study in general: Multivisceral, liver-intestinal, or isolated intestinal transplants were received by the recipients. Rather than going through the commercial service, samples from a few later patients were sequenced in-house on an Illumina MiSeq and processed with MiXCR. After intestinal transplantation, graft-versus-host and host-versus-graft alloreactive T cell clones in the graft, circulation and bone marrow were tracked using bulk TCR-beta CDR3 sequencing. Alloreactive clones were identified by sequencing pre-transplant mixed lymphocyte reaction products and comparing them with unstimulated pre-transplant donor and recipient T cells. Of the 20 to 25 intestinal transplant recipients enrolled in the cohort, one of whom was a retransplant, a few patients without pretransplant specimens were excluded. Donor T cell macrochimerism was defined as a peak of at least 4% donor T cells among recipient peripheral blood mononuclear cells. Anti-thymocyte globulin induction was given to all recipients, followed by maintenance tacrolimus and steroids for about 3 years.

According to the study, the label for this sample's time point signals: cells obtained before transplantation from donor or recipient. CD3+CD4+ and CD3+CD8+ populations were FACS-sorted from unstimulated pre-transplant donor and recipient cells taken from spleen or lymph nodes. The library was produced with the immunoSEQ multiplex PCR assay. For most patients, genomic DNA was isolated using the Qiagen DNeasy Blood and Tissue Kit and was shipped frozen to Adaptive Biotechnologies for TCR sequencing. Adaptive Biotechnologies carried out high-throughput TCR-beta CDR3 sequencing of genomic DNA for most patients. Concerning the study's data processing: TCR sequencing data were retrieved from Adaptive's ImmunoSEQ software for 15 to 20 patients, whereas a few other patients were processed with MiXCR and VDJtools. CD4 versus CD8 sorting errors were corrected by removing sequences found in both subsets at a frequency ratio below 5:1. Because the origin of CDR3 nucleotide sequences shared between donor and recipient could not be assigned, those sequences were removed. To be classed as alloreactive, a clone needed at least 2-fold expansion over unstimulated cells and a minimum CFSE-low frequency of 0.002% (template counts) or 0.001% (read counts). Mappable clones were those detected in sequenced pre-transplant spleen, lymph node, or MLR CFSE-low populations of the donor or recipient. Cumulative frequency of alloreactive clones was calculated as a percentage of all sequences weighted by copy number. What TCRdb holds here is the immuneACCESS table cut down to in-frame rearrangements. Part of the clones is not present; checked against another copy, under half of the missing clones reflect an unresolved V gene, and the others are unexplained. The DNA was the basis for D and trimming; V, J and clone size are from that table. A total of about 51,000 clones appear in this sample, 89% of them only once. The top ten clonotypes cover approximately 0.6% of the sample.

What the research found in general, with its limitations: In the allografts of patients with donor T cell macrochimerism, GvH to HvG T cell clonal ratios were high. The conclusions were limited by the relatively low number and heterogeneity of the intestinal transplant patients. Early after transplant, peak levels of circulating GvH clones were associated with declines in HvG clones. GvH clones were detected in recipient bone marrow, and some of these GvH clones were observed earlier in ileal mucosa or blood, consistent with an intestinal mucosal origin.

The CDR3 holds 15 amino acids from the cysteine to the phenylalanine. Just CDR3 DNA is preserved here, 45 bases in frame from base 1. V sheds 1 base and J sheds 3 bases, leaving 9 bases between their ends. The germline V gene gives CDR1 as SGHTA and CDR2 as FQGNSA. The sample in question was unstimulated CD4+ T cells sorted from spleen or lymph node cells, obtained before transplant. This receptor was identified in a human donor who was the organ donor for an intestinal transplant. The chain links TRBV7-2 with TRBJ1-4; the best D guess is TRBD1, with 5 bases matching. This receptor has the CDR3 CASSLGGRPNEKLFF. The sequenced DNA: TGTGCCAGCAGCTTAGGGGGGAGGCCTAATGAAAAACTGTTTTTT.